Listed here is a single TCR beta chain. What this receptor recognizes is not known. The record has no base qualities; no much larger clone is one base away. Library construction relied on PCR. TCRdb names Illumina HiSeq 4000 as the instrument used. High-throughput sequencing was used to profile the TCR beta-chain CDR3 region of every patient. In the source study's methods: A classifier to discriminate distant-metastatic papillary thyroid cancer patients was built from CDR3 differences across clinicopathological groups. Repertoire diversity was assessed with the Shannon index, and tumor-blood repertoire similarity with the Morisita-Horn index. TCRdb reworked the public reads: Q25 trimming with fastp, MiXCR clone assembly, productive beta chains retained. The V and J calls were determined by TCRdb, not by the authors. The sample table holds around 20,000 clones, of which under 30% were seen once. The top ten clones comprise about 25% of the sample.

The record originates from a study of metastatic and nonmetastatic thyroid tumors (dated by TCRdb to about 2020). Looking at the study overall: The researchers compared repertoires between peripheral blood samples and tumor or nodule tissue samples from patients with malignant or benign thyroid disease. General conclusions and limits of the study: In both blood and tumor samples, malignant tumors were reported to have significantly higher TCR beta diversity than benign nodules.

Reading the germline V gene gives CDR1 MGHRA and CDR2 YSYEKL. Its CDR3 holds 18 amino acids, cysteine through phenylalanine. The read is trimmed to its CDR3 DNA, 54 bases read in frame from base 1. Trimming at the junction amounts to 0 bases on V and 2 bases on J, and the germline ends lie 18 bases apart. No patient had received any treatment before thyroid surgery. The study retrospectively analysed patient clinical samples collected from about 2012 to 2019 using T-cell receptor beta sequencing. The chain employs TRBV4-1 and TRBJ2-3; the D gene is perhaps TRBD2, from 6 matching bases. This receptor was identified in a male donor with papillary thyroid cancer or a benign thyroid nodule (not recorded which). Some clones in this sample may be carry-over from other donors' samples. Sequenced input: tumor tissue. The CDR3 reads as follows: CASSQDLAGWGFTDTQYF. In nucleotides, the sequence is TGCGCCAGCAGCCAAGATCTTGCGGGGTGGGGGTTCACAGATACGCAGTATTTT.